This T cell receptor (beta chain) was found in a study of shared clonotypes between healthy human individuals. Here immunoSEQ multiplex PCR was the method, and the copy in TCRdb shows in-frame clones only, minus some. This table has about 1.5 million clones, 98% appearing once. J was trimmed by 5 bases and V by 10 bases; bases with no gene match: 7. There are 13 residues in the CDR3. CDR1 MDHEN and CDR2 SYDVKM come from the germline V gene. Sequencing was carried out using naive CD4+ T cells sorted from blood. Subset specified: CD45RA+ positively selected. The chain recombines TRBV28 with TRBJ1-3; 8 bases line up with TRBD1. This receptor was identified in a man aged 25-45 years in good health. The CDR3 DNA is TGTGCCACCGGCCAGGGGGCTCGAAACACCATATATTTT. This gives the protein CATGQGARNTIYF.